This TCR beta chain was documented in a study of CD8+ T cells in alopecia areata. Study overall: A 6-month period off drug followed tofacitinib, which lasted 6 to 18 months.

Treatment given: oral pan-JAK inhibitor, 5-10 mg twice daily. In the case of this clone: The antigen is unknown.

Study conclusions and caveats: Clonality was higher in lesional than normal scalp, especially in alopecia totalis/universalis. Persistence during tofacitinib was seen for many expanded lesional clones in scalp and blood.

Extracted RNA was reverse transcribed into cDNA, the sequencing template. Sequenced by immunoSEQ multiplex PCR; TCRdb stores in-frame clones only, minus some. The sample holds roughly 280,000 clones; roughly 63% are singletons and the top ten take about 0.9%. The TCR was taken from a human donor with alopecia areata. The input for sequencing was CD4+ T cells sorted from blood, taken around week 54, from a patient treated with tofacitinib.

The CDR3: CASSRNSNQPQHF. The CDR3 nucleotides are TGTGCCAGCAGTCGAAATAGCAATCAGCCCCAGCATTTT. The chain carries TRBV4-2 and TRBJ1-5; D gene unclear. There are 13 residues in the CDR3. V gave up 6 bases and J gave up 0 bases, with 6 bases separating them. Germline V lookup: CDR1 LGHNA, CDR2 YNFKEQ.